Listed below are T cell receptor beta chains from one sample, sequenced in a study of technical replicates of blood from a handful of donors. Assay: immunoSEQ multiplex PCR; the TCRdb copy retains only in-frame clones and omits some. The repertoire has some 70,000 clones, about 97% of them found once; the top ten carry 0.25% to 0.3%. The material sequenced was T cells isolated from PBMCs. These receptors all stem from a human donor in good health. CDR3s include the opening cysteine and the closing phenylalanine or tryptophan. Fields, in order: V gene, D gene, clone size, J gene, CDR3 DNA, CDR3 protein. A D gene is named only where the DNA matches it firmly. Clone size is stated in some rows and not others, as once, few, many or a class when expanded.

V: TRBV6-6; D: NA; size: once; J: TRBJ1-5; DNA: TGTGCCAGCAGTGTGGACAGTTTTGGGCCCCAGCATTTT; CDR3: CASSVDSFGPQHF
V: TRBV7-6; D: NA; size: NA; J: TRBJ2-1; DNA: TGTGCCAGCAGCTTTCCCGGGGGAGAGGAGCAGTTCTTC; CDR3: CASSFPGGEEQFF
V: TRBV5-4; D: NA; size: once; J: TRBJ1-2; DNA: TGTGCCAGCAGCTCACAGGGAAGAGCTAACTATGGCTACACCTTC; CDR3: CASSSQGRANYGYTF
V: TRBV19; D: NA; size: NA; J: TRBJ1-1; DNA: TGTGCCAGTAGGTGGGCAGGGACTGAAGCTTTCTTT; CDR3: CASRWAGTEAFF
V: TRBV6-1; D: NA; size: NA; J: TRBJ1-2; DNA: TGTGCCAGCAGTGAACAGTATGGCTACACCTTC; CDR3: CASSEQYGYTF
V: TRBV9; D: NA; size: NA; J: TRBJ2-7; DNA: TGTGCCAGCAGCGTACTAGGGAGCTCCTACGAGCAGTACTTC; CDR3: CASSVLGSSYEQYF
V: TRBV27; D: NA; size: NA; J: TRBJ1-1; DNA: TGTGCCAGCAGGATATCAGGGTTAGGCACTGAAGCTTTCTTT; CDR3: CASRISGLGTEAFF
V: TRBV5-4; D: NA; size: NA; J: TRBJ1-1; DNA: TGTGCCAGCAGCTTGACAGGAGTGAACACTGAAGCTTTCTTT; CDR3: CASSLTGVNTEAFF
V: TRBV27; D: TRBD1; size: NA; J: TRBJ1-5; DNA: TGTGCCAGCAGCACCGGGACAGTCAATCAGCCCCAGCATTTT; CDR3: CASSTGTVNQPQHF
V: TRBV29-1; D: NA; size: NA; J: TRBJ2-3; DNA: TGCAGCGTAGAGGACAGTAGCCCAGATACGCAGTATTTT; CDR3: CSVEDSSPDTQYF
V: TRBV15; D: NA; size: once; J: TRBJ1-2; DNA: TGTGCCACCAGCAGAGATCGGGGGTCGCGAAAGAGTGGCTACACCTTC; CDR3: CATSRDRGSRKSGYTF
V: TRBV6-1; D: TRBD2; size: NA; J: TRBJ2-1; DNA: TGTGCCAGCAGTGAATCGAGACTAGCGGGAATAGGGTCCTACAATGAGCAGTTCTTC; CDR3: CASSESRLAGIGSYNEQFF
V: TRBV29-1; D: NA; size: NA; J: TRBJ1-4; DNA: TGCAGCGTTCTAACAGACGAAGATGAAAAACTGTTTTTT; CDR3: CSVLTDEDEKLFF
V: TRBV7-9; D: TRBD1; size: NA; J: TRBJ1-2; DNA: TGTGCCAGCAGCTTTGGGGACAGGAACTATGGCTACACCTTC; CDR3: CASSFGDRNYGYTF
V: TRBV14; D: NA; size: NA; J: TRBJ1-5; DNA: TGTGCCAGCAGCCAAGGGGGGGATCAGCCCCAGCATTTT; CDR3: CASSQGGDQPQHF
V: TRBV9; D: NA; size: NA; J: TRBJ2-5; DNA: TGTGCCAGCAGCCCCCTCTATGTAGAGACCCAGTACTTC; CDR3: CASSPLYVETQYF
V: TRBV30; D: TRBD1; size: NA; J: TRBJ2-1; DNA: TGTGCCTGGTCCACAGGGGGCGAGGATGAGCAGTTCTTC; CDR3: CAWSTGGEDEQFF
V: TRBV9; D: TRBD2; size: NA; J: TRBJ2-7; DNA: TGTGCCAGCAGCGTAGCTCCTAGCGGGAGCTCCTACGAGCAGTACTTC; CDR3: CASSVAPSGSSYEQYF
V: TRBV11-2; D: TRBD1; size: once; J: TRBJ1-4; DNA: TGTGCCAGCAGCTCCACGGGACAGATAAATGAAAAACTGTTTTTT; CDR3: CASSSTGQINEKLFF
V: TRBV29-1; D: NA; size: NA; J: TRBJ1-1; DNA: TGCAGCGTTGAAACGGGAGAGCTGAACACTGAAGCTTTCTTT; CDR3: CSVETGELNTEAFF
V: TRBV4-2; D: NA; size: NA; J: TRBJ2-7; DNA: TGTGCCAGCAGCCAAGATGAAGGACTCGGACTTCGCTCCTACGAGCAGTACTTC; CDR3: CASSQDEGLGLRSYEQYF
V: TRBV11-3; D: NA; size: NA; J: TRBJ2-2; DNA: TGTGCCAGCAGCTATCAGGGGAACACCGGGGAGCTGTTTTTT; CDR3: CASSYQGNTGELFF
V: TRBV6-6; D: NA; size: NA; J: TRBJ1-5; DNA: TGTGCCAGTCGACAGGACAATCAGCCCCAGCATTTT; CDR3: CASRQDNQPQHF
V: TRBV30; D: NA; size: NA; J: TRBJ2-1; DNA: TGTGCCTGGAAAGGGGGGGGCTACAATGAGCAGTTCTTC; CDR3: CAWKGGGYNEQFF
V: TRBV6-6; D: NA; size: NA; J: TRBJ2-3; DNA: TGTGCCAGCAGTTACACCCCGGGTAGCGGAGATACGCAGTATTTT; CDR3: CASSYTPGSGDTQYF
V: TRBV30; D: NA; size: NA; J: TRBJ1-1; DNA: TGTGCCTGGATGGCAGGGGTTACTGAAGCTTTCTTT; CDR3: CAWMAGVTEAFF